The TCR beta chain described here comes from a study of CD4+ T cells in melanoma. V was cut by 1 base and J by 5 bases, with 16 bases left in between. The CDR3 is made up of 16 amino acids. Germline CDR1 and CDR2: SGHVS and FQNEAQ. A remark on this clone: Antigen specificity is unknown.

Study-wide results and caveats: In melanoma, neoantigen-specific CD4+ T cells reportedly differed in differentiation state. A reported correlation linked neoantigen-specific CD4+ T cells to CD8+, macrophage and B cell function.

Sequenced by immunoSEQ multiplex PCR; TCRdb stores in-frame clones only, minus some. The table records 9,500 or so clones, over 65% of them present only once. The TCR sequence derives from a human donor with melanoma. The gene calls are TRBV7-8 and TRBJ2-3; D is possibly TRBD2 (7 bases). The sample consisted of cells from a culture (not recorded whether cultured in vitro). CDR3 region: CASSLVGSGGQDTQYF. The CDR3 DNA reads TGTGCCAGCAGCTTAGTAGGGTCGGGGGGACAAGATACGCAGTATTTT.